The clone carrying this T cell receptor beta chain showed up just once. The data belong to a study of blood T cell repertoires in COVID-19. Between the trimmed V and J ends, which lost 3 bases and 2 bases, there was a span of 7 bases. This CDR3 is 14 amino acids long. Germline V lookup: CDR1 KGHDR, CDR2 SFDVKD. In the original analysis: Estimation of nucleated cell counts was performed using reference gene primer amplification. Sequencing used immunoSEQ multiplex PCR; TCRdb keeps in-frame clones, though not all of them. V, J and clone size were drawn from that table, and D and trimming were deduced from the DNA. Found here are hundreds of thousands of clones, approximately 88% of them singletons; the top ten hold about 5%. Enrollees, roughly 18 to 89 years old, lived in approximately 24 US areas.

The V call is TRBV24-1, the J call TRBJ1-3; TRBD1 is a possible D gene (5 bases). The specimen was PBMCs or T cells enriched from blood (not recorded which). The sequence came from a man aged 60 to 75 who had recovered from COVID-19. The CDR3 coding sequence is TGTGCCACCAGTGATAAGGGGCCTGGAAACACCATATATTTT. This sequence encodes CATSDKGPGNTIYF.